This T cell receptor beta chain was sequenced in a study of blood T cells in healthy people across ages. The study, taken as a whole, reports: Whereas aged donors had fewer naive CD4+ cells, long-lived donors had more of them and higher diversity. Since the PBMCs were unsorted, naive and antigen-experienced cells could not be conclusively compared.

In each sample, at least 6.5 million PBMCs were isolated. Through a sample-barcoded 5' primer and a J-beta primer mix, a second PCR was run for about 7 to 12 cycles. Each cDNA was tagged by a template-switch adaptor containing 12 random nucleotides. TCRdb used MiXCR to reprocess the 5' RACE reads, holding one entry per CDR3 protein. Of 650,000 to 700,000 distinct CDR3 sequences in the sample, 52% were seen once. There are many counts of this clonotype. Its antigen remains unidentified. In germline, CDR1 is SGHTA, CDR2 FQGNSA. The V end lost 1 base, the J end lost 0 bases, and 16 bases lay between the germline ends. The CDR3 runs to 17 residues.

Sequenced input: blood. The chain is built from TRBV7-2 and TRBJ2-7; D might be TRBD1 or TRBD2, each matching 6 bases. This TCR derives from a woman at least 80 years old in good health. The CDR3 loop reads CASSLGLRGLSSYEQYF. CDR3 in DNA: TGTGCCAGCAGCTTAGGTCTCCGGGGGCTTTCCTCCTACGAGCAGTACTTC.